This T cell receptor (beta chain) was captured in a study of blood T cell repertoires in COVID-19. Using immunoSEQ multiplex PCR, the repertoire was profiled, and TCRdb retains in-frame clones only, with some absent. The sample lists 25,000 to 35,000 clones, around nine tenths seen once, with 12% in the top ten. The germline V gene encodes CDR1 SGHRS and CDR2 YFSETQ. Trimming removed 0 bases from V and 6 bases from J; junction bases left unmatched: 11. The CDR3 length is 18 residues. The receptor's source is a human donor in a cohort sampled during active COVID-19. The donor label of this sample is uncertain. J is TRBJ2-3 and V is TRBV5-1, with 12 bases aligning to TRBD2. The material sequenced was peripheral blood. Here the CDR3 reads CASSLGLAGGPEGDTQYF. The CDR3 DNA sequence: TGCGCCAGCAGCTTGGGGCTAGCGGGAGGGCCCGAGGGTGATACGCAGTATTTT.